Presented here are 26 T cell receptor beta chains from one specimen sequenced in a study of T cell repertoires in cytomegalovirus infection. Each CDR3 protein is one row after TCRdb ran MiXCR on the reads. The sample contains approximately 400,000 distinct CDR3 sequences, roughly a third of which appear only once. Sequences were obtained from PBMCs. These receptors came from a human donor in good health (CMV status not recorded). Some clones in this sample may be carry-over from other donors' samples.

Here the CDR3 DNA reads TGTGCCAGCAGACCGGACAGGGGGCTGGGGACTGAAGCTTTCTTT. Translation: CASRPDRGLGTEAFF. The chain carries TRBV6-1 and TRBJ1-1; 11 bases map to TRBD1. The V gene end was trimmed by 6 bases and the J gene end by 5 bases; junction bases not matched to a gene: 8. The length of the CDR3 is 15 residues. Germline lookup yields CDR1 MNHNS and CDR2 SASEGT.

In the case of this clonotype: A much larger clone lies one base from this, so it may be a read error. The chain joins TRBV11-2 to TRBJ2-5; 7 bases align to TRBD1. Germline CDR1 reads SGHAT; CDR2 reads FQNNGV. The CDR3 is 14 amino acids. Here the CDR3 reads CAGSSQGSQETQYF. The DNA of the CDR3 is TGTGCCGGCAGCTCACAGGGGTCACAAGAGACCCAGTACTTC.

This clonotype has a count of ten or more. The rearrangement joins TRBV7-6 to TRBJ2-3, with no clear D. CDR1 and CDR2 (germline): SGHVS, FNYEAQ. This CDR3 has 13 residues. Trimming pared 5 bases from V and 4 bases from J, leaving 10 bases between. CDR3 sequence reads: CASSHAPPDTQYF. The CDR3 nucleotides read TGTGCCAGCAGCCACGCTCCCCCAGATACGCAGTATTTT.

The chain joins TRBV6-4 to TRBJ2-3; either TRBD1 or TRBD2 may fit D (5 bases each). Germline V lookup: CDR1 MRHNA, CDR2 SNTAGT. This CDR3 contains 14 residues. Trimming pared 4 bases from V and 2 bases from J, leaving 10 bases between. The CDR3 spells CASSVGTTTDTQYF. CDR3 DNA sequence: TGTGCCAGCAGTGTTGGGACGACCACAGATACGCAGTATTTT.

The genes are TRBV6-5 and TRBJ2-7; 7 bases align to TRBD2. V lost 5 bases and J lost 1; bases outside the gene matches: 5. Germline loops: CDR1 MNHEY, CDR2 SVGAGI. This CDR3 comprises 14 residues. The CDR3 region is CASSRTRGSYEQYF. The CDR3 nucleotides are TGTGCCAGCAGTCGGACTAGAGGGTCCTACGAGCAGTACTTC.

On this clonotype: One end of the junction fails to match germline, which may point to a read error. V gene TRBV12-3 or TRBV12-4 combines with J gene TRBJ2-2; a possible D gene is TRBD1 (6 bases). This CDR3 contains 16 residues. CDR3 DNA sequence: TGTGCCAGCAGCGTCGCGCTGGGGGCGAAAACCGGGGAGCTGTTTTTT. Its protein product is CASSVALGAKTGELFF.

The chain has TRBV19 and TRBJ1-1, with D hard to call. Trimming stripped 6 bases from V and 1 base from J, with 9 bases between. CDR1 LNHDA and CDR2 SQIVND come from the germline V gene (reference sequence). The CDR3 runs to 13 residues. In DNA, the CDR3 is TGTGCCAGTAGGCTGACACCGAACACTGAAGCTTTCTTT. Encoded protein: CASRLTPNTEAFF.

A remark on this clonotype: It is likely a read error, because the conserved phenylalanine at the end of the CDR3 is missing. J is TRBJ2-5 and V is TRBV7-2; 10 nucleotides line up with TRBD2. The CDR3 contains 16 residues. Per the germline V gene, CDR1 is SGHTA and CDR2 is FQGNSA. The V segment lost 0 bases and the J segment 5 bases; nucleotides outside the gene matches: 6. CDR3 bases: TGTGCCAGCAGCTTAGCGAGCGGGGGGGCTGTTGAGACCCAGTACTTA. Protein sequence: CASSLASGGAVETQYL.

This rearrangement joins TRBV5-5 to TRBJ1-2, with D possibly TRBD1 on 5 matching bases. Germline V gene lookup returns CDR1 SGHKS and CDR2 YYEKEE (reference sequence). V shed 4 bases and J shed 4 bases, with 14 bases lying between them. This CDR3 spans 14 amino acids. CDR3: CASSAAARAYGYTF. The CDR3 DNA is TGTGCCAGCAGCGCCGCCGCCAGGGCCTATGGCTACACCTTC.

CDR3 in amino acids: CASRFALSGNTEAFF. The DNA of the CDR3 is TGTGCCAGCAGATTTGCCCTTTCGGGAAACACTGAAGCTTTCTTT. V and J are TRBV6-2 or TRBV6-3 and TRBJ1-1; D unclear. CDR1 and CDR2 from the germline V gene are MNHEY and SVGEGT. Trimming took off 6 bases at V and 2 bases at J, with 16 bases between the two ends. CDR3 size: 15 residues.

The chain is built from TRBV6-1 and TRBJ2-1; tentatively, D is TRBD2 (7 bases). Germline V gene data show CDR1 as MNHNS and CDR2 as SASEGT. The CDR3 runs 15 residues. Trimming removed 10 bases at V and 1 base at J, with 17 bases between. The DNA for the CDR3 is TGTGCCACTTCAAGGGGGGGGCCTTCCTACAATGAGCAGTTCTTC. Its translation: CATSRGGPSYNEQFF.

The chain uses TRBV14 and TRBJ1-1; TRBD1 matches 12 bases. The germline V gene encodes CDR1 SGHDN and CDR2 FVKESK. Trimming cost V 4 bases and J 6 bases; bases outside gene matches: 9. The CDR3 sequence is 16 residues long. DNA of the CDR3: TGTGCCAGCAGCCCCCGGGACAGGGGGCGGTATCCTGAAGCTTTCTTT. This encodes CASSPRDRGRYPEAFF.

About this clonotype: The conserved final phenylalanine or tryptophan is absent from the CDR3, which likely points to a read error. The V call is TRBV7-4, the J call TRBJ2-7; weak D call: TRBD1 (5 bases). The V gene's germline CDR1 is SGHVT and CDR2 SQSDAQ. The CDR3 runs 15 residues. Trimming cost V 3 bases and J 5 bases, with 17 bases left between them. The CDR3 protein is CASSLGGSGLNEQYY. The CDR3, as DNA: TGTGCCAGCAGCTTGGGTGGATCAGGGTTGAACGAGCAGTACTAC.

This clonotype was seen ten or more times. V and J are TRBV6-2 or TRBV6-3 and TRBJ2-5, with TRBD2 matching 10 bases. J was trimmed by 3 bases and V by 6 bases; bases with no gene match: 13. Germline-derived CDR1 and CDR2 are MNHEY and SVGEGT. The CDR3 sequence is 17 residues long. In DNA form, the CDR3 reads TGTGCCAGCAGCCTCGGTGTACTAGCGGGGCCTAAAGAGACCCAGTACTTC. It translates to CASSLGVLAGPKETQYF.

This clonotype has ten or more counts. The chain employs TRBV4-1 and TRBJ2-4; a possible D gene is TRBD2 (7 bases). Germline V gives CDR1 MGHRA, CDR2 YSYEKL. V lost 3 bases and J 1 base, leaving 19 bases between the germline ends. CDR3 length equals 18 residues. CDR3 protein: CASSQTTAGAGAKNIQYF. The CDR3 DNA reads as TGCGCCAGCAGCCAGACAACCGCGGGGGCGGGGGCCAAAAACATTCAGTACTTC.

V is TRBV29-1 and J is TRBJ2-7; the D gene is possibly TRBD1 (6 bases). The CDR3 has 12 amino acids. Germline CDR1 SQVTM, CDR2 ANQGSEA. The V end lost 8 bases, the J end lost 2 bases, and 13 bases lay between the germline ends. CDR3 loop: CSYRDTTYEQYF. In DNA, the CDR3 is TGCAGCTACAGGGACACCACCTACGAGCAGTACTTC.

This chain links TRBV7-8 with TRBJ1-1; 10 nucleotides line up with TRBD1. The CDR3 is 14 amino acids. V dropped 5 bases and J dropped 7; count of bases not matched to a gene: 7. Germline V gene lookup returns CDR1 SGHVS and CDR2 FQNEAQ. This CDR3 is CASSKGTGDGEAFF. Written as DNA, the CDR3 is TGTGCCAGCAGCAAAGGGACAGGGGATGGTGAAGCTTTCTTT.

This clonotype has only a few counts. The chain uses TRBV24-1 and TRBJ2-1; 7 nucleotides line up with TRBD1. The germline V gene encodes CDR1 KGHDR and CDR2 SFDVKD. This CDR3 has 14 amino acids. With 6 bases clipped from V and 6 bases from J, the junction kept 7 bases outside the gene matches. This CDR3 is CATSWDRDGNEQFF. CDR3 in DNA: TGTGCCACCAGTTGGGACAGAGACGGCAATGAGCAGTTCTTC.

There are a few counts of this clonotype. The rearrangement joins TRBV25-1 to TRBJ1-1; no clear D gene. The CDR3 runs to 12 residues. Germline assignment: CDR1 MGHDK and CDR2 SYGVNS. V was pared by 7 bases and J by 1 base, with 7 bases between. The CDR3: CASKFSNTEAFF. In DNA, the CDR3 is TGTGCCAGCAAGTTTTCGAACACTGAAGCTTTCTTT.

The V and J genes are TRBV2 and TRBJ1-1; tentative D call: TRBD1 (5 bases). Germline lookup yields CDR1 SNHLY and CDR2 FYNNEI. The length of the CDR3 is 14 residues. Trimming cost V 1 base and J 3 bases, with 9 bases left between them. The CDR3 bases are TGTGCCAGCAGTGAAGGGGGGTGGGACACTGAAGCTTTCTTT. Its translation is CASSEGGWDTEAFF. Full variable domain (remainder filled in from reference TRBV2 and TRBJ1-1): EPEVTQTPSHQVTQMGQEVILRCVPISNHLYFYWYRQILGQKVEFLVSFYNNEISEKSEIFDDQFSVERPDGSNFTLKIRSTKLEDSAMYFCASSEGGWDTEAFFGQGTRLTVV.

The chain has TRBV7-2 and TRBJ1-3; D not certain. Trimming stripped 4 bases from V and 0 bases from J, with 7 bases between. This CDR3 has 14 amino acids. CDR1 is SGHTA, CDR2 FQGNSA, per germline. The CDR3 DNA is TGTGCCAGCAGCTCACGTATCTCTGGAAACACCATATATTTT. It translates to CASSSRISGNTIYF.

This clonotype was found once. This may be a read error: a much more frequent sequence differs by one nucleotide. Given the absence of the conserved phenylalanine or tryptophan at the CDR3 end, a read error is likely. J is TRBJ1-1 and V is TRBV4-1, with D possibly being TRBD1 (6 bases). Germline CDR1 MGHRA, CDR2 YSYEKL. The CDR3 loop spans 15 amino acids. V shed 4 bases and J shed 1 base, with 13 bases lying between them. The CDR3 region is CASSPGHLSNTEAFL. The CDR3 nucleotides read TGCGCCAGCAGCCCGGGACATCTCTCGAACACTGAAGCTTTCTTA.

J is TRBJ2-1 and V is TRBV27; D is undetermined. Trimming left V 5 bases short and J 0 bases short, with 11 bases between. The CDR3 contains 15 residues. Looked up from germline, CDR1 is MNHEY and CDR2 is SMNVEV (reference sequence). The CDR3 sequence is CASSATASSYNEQFF. The CDR3 DNA follows: TGTGCCAGCAGTGCAACAGCGAGCTCCTACAATGAGCAGTTCTTC.

This clonotype was seen a few times. The chain carries TRBV6-1 and TRBJ2-1; D unresolved. The CDR3 extends over 14 amino acids. With 5 bases removed from V and 0 bases from J, the gap between germline ends came to 8 bases. The V gene's germline CDR1 is MNHNS and CDR2 SASEGT. CDR3 protein: CASSFYDSYNEQFF. The DNA for the CDR3 is TGTGCCAGCAGTTTTTACGACTCCTACAATGAGCAGTTCTTC.

Comments on this clonotype: The junction departs from germline at one end; a sequencing error may be responsible. This chain links TRBV7-6 with TRBJ2-2, with 11 bases that match TRBD1. The CDR3 length is 15 residues. Germline values: CDR1 SGHVS, CDR2 FNYEAQ. CDR3 residues: CASSPGQGVNGELFF. DNA for the CDR3: TGTGCTAGCAGCCCGGGACAGGGGGTAAACGGGGAGCTGTTTTTT.

The chain recombines TRBV6-2 or TRBV6-3 with TRBJ1-2; no clear D gene. The CDR3 extends over 13 amino acids. Trimming removed 4 bases at V and 5 bases at J, with 11 bases between. Germline CDR1 is MNHEY and CDR2 is SVGEGT. The CDR3 here is CASSLAGRYGYTF. CDR3 nucleotides: TGTGCCAGCAGTTTGGCCGGTCGATATGGCTACACCTTC.